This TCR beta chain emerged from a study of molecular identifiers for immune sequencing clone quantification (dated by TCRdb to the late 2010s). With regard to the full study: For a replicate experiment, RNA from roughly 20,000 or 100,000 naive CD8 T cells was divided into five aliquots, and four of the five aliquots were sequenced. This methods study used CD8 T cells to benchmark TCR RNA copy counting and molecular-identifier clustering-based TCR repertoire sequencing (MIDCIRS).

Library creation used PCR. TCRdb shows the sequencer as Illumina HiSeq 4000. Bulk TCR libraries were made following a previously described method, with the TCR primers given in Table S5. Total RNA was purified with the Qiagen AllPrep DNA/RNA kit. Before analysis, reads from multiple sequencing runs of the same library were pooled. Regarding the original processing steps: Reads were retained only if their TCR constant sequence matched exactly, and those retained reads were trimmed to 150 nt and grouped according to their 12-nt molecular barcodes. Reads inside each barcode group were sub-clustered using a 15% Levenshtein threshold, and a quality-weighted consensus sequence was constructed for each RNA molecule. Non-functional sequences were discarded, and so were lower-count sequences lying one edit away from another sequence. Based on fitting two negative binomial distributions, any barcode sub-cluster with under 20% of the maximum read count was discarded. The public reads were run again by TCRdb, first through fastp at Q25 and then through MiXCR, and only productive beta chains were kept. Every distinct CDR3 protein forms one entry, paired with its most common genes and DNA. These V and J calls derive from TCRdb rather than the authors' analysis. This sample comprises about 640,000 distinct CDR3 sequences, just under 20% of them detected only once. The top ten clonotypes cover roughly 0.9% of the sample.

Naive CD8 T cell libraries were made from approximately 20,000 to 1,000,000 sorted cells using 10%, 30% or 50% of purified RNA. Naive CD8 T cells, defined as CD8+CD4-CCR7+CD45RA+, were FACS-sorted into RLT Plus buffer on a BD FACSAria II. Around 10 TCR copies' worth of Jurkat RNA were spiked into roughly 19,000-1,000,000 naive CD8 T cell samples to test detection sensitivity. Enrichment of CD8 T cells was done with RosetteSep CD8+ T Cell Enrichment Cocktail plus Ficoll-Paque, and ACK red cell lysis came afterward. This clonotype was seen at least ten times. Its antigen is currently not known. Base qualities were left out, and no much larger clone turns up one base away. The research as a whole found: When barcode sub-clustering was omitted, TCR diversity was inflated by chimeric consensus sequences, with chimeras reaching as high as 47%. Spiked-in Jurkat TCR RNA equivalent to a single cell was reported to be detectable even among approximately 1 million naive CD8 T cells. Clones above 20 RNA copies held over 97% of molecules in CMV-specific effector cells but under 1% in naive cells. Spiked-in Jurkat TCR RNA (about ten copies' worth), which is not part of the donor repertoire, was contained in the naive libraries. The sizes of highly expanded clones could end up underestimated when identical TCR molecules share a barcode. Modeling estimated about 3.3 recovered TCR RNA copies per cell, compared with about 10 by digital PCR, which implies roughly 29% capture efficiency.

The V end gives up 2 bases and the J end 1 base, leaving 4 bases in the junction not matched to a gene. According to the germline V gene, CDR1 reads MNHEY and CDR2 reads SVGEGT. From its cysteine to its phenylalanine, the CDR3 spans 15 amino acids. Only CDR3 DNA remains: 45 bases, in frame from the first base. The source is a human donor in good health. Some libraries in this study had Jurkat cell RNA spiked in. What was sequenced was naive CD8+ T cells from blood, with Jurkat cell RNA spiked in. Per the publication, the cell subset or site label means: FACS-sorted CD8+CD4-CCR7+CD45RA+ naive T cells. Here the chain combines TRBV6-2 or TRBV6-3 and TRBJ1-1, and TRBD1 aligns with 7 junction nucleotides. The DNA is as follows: TGTGCCAGCAGTTACCGGGACAGCTGGAACACTGAAGCTTTCTTT. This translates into CASSYRDSWNTEAFF.